The rows below give T cell receptor beta chains drawn from one sample of a study of T cell responses to AZD1222 COVID-19 vaccine. Method: immunoSEQ multiplex PCR; TCRdb's copy keeps in-frame clones and lacks some. The sample lists about 92,000 clones; 75% to 90% were seen once. The source was peripheral blood, collected on day 0 of AZD1222 vaccination. The receptor source for this set is an adult in good health. CDR3s include the opening cysteine and the closing phenylalanine or tryptophan. The D gene is left open where the match is weak. Some rows have no size entry. The others give once, few or many, or a class for an expanded clone.

D gene: TRBD1
clone size: -
V gene: TRBV28
J gene: TRBJ1-4
CDR3 protein: CASSSQGGAKLFF
CDR3 DNA: TGTGCCAGCAGTTCACAGGGGGGCGCAAAACTGTTTTTT

D gene: TRBD2
clone size: -
V gene: TRBV13
J gene: TRBJ2-1
CDR3 protein: CASSPQGIRGRGSNEQFF
CDR3 DNA: TGTGCCAGCAGCCCCCAGGGTATACGCGGGAGAGGTAGTAATGAGCAGTTCTTC

D gene: -
clone size: -
V gene: TRBV21-1
J gene: TRBJ2-1
CDR3 protein: CASSMGSRKFF
CDR3 DNA: TGTGCCAGCAGCATGGGCAGTAGAAAGTTCTTC

D gene: -
clone size: -
V gene: TRBV19
J gene: TRBJ1-4
CDR3 protein: CASSTRHVKTTNEKLFF
CDR3 DNA: TGTGCCAGTAGTACCCGACACGTCAAAACAACTAATGAAAAACTGTTTTTT

D gene: TRBD2
clone size: -
V gene: TRBV7-2
J gene: TRBJ2-5
CDR3 protein: CASSPRLAGGQETQYF
CDR3 DNA: TGTGCCAGCAGCCCTAGACTAGCGGGAGGGCAAGAGACCCAGTACTTC

D gene: -
clone size: -
V gene: TRBV6-5
J gene: TRBJ1-4
CDR3 protein: CASSRTDRNEKLFF
CDR3 DNA: TGTGCCAGCAGTCGGACAGACCGGAATGAAAAACTGTTTTTT

D gene: -
clone size: -
V gene: TRBV2
J gene: TRBJ2-2
CDR3 protein: CASSAPRGRVRTGELFF
CDR3 DNA: TGTGCCAGCAGTGCGCCCCGGGGCAGGGTACGCACCGGGGAGCTGTTTTTT

D gene: -
clone size: once
V gene: TRBV20-1
J gene: TRBJ2-1
CDR3 protein: CSVRFVGQQFF
CDR3 DNA: TGCAGTGTCAGGTTTGTGGGACAACAGTTCTTC

D gene: -
clone size: -
V gene: TRBV11-2
J gene: TRBJ1-1
CDR3 protein: CASSRAGTGRTEAFF
CDR3 DNA: TGTGCCAGCAGCCGGGCTGGTACAGGGCGTACTGAAGCTTTCTTT

D gene: -
clone size: -
V gene: TRBV6-2/TRBV6-3
J gene: TRBJ2-7
CDR3 protein: CASSRLGYSYEQYF
CDR3 DNA: TGTGCCAGCAGCCGCCTTGGGTACTCCTACGAGCAGTACTTC

D gene: TRBD2
clone size: -
V gene: TRBV28
J gene: TRBJ2-7
CDR3 protein: CASSLSGASGYEQYF
CDR3 DNA: TGTGCCAGCAGTTTGTCCGGGGCTAGCGGTTACGAGCAGTACTTC

D gene: -
clone size: few
V gene: TRBV5-4
J gene: TRBJ1-3
CDR3 protein: CASSYPHGGEAGNTIYF
CDR3 DNA: TGTGCCAGCAGTTATCCTCACGGGGGGGAAGCAGGAAACACCATATATTTT

D gene: -
clone size: once
V gene: TRBV7-8
J gene: TRBJ2-5
CDR3 protein: CASRRQETQYF
CDR3 DNA: TGTGCCAGCAGACGACAAGAGACCCAGTACTTC

D gene: TRBD1
clone size: -
V gene: TRBV19
J gene: TRBJ1-2
CDR3 protein: CASNSGDRSYGYTF
CDR3 DNA: TGTGCCAGTAATTCGGGGGACAGGAGCTATGGCTACACCTTC

D gene: TRBD1
clone size: -
V gene: TRBV9
J gene: TRBJ1-3
CDR3 protein: CASSVGARGQGTGRSGNTIYF
CDR3 DNA: TGTGCCAGCAGCGTAGGGGCCAGGGGGCAGGGGACAGGGCGCAGCGGAAACACCATATATTTT

D gene: -
clone size: -
V gene: TRBV6-6
J gene: TRBJ2-7
CDR3 protein: CASSYSRDSYEQYF
CDR3 DNA: TGTGCCAGCAGTTACTCGCGGGACTCCTACGAGCAGTACTTC

D gene: -
clone size: -
V gene: TRBV7-6
J gene: TRBJ2-4
CDR3 protein: CASSPWTPQGAKNIQYF
CDR3 DNA: TGTGCCAGCAGCCCCTGGACACCCCAAGGGGCCAAAAACATTCAGTACTTC

D gene: -
clone size: -
V gene: TRBV4-3
J gene: TRBJ1-1
CDR3 protein: CASSQASGTEAFF
CDR3 DNA: TGCGCCAGCAGCCAAGCGAGCGGGACTGAAGCTTTCTTT

D gene: -
clone size: -
V gene: TRBV30
J gene: TRBJ2-3
CDR3 protein: CAWSVRGDTQYF
CDR3 DNA: TGTGCCTGGAGTGTACGGGGAGATACGCAGTATTTT

D gene: -
clone size: -
V gene: TRBV11-2
J gene: TRBJ1-1
CDR3 protein: CASSQDSNTEAFF
CDR3 DNA: TGTGCCAGCAGCCAGGATTCGAACACTGAAGCTTTCTTT

D gene: TRBD2
clone size: -
V gene: TRBV5-4
J gene: TRBJ2-3
CDR3 protein: CASSIRQLSGRGTDTQYF
CDR3 DNA: TGTGCCAGCAGCATACGCCAACTGAGCGGGAGGGGGACAGATACGCAGTATTTT

D gene: -
clone size: -
V gene: TRBV12-3/TRBV12-4
J gene: TRBJ1-1
CDR3 protein: CASSLPGTEAFF
CDR3 DNA: TGTGCCAGCAGCCTCCCGGGCACTGAAGCTTTCTTT

D gene: -
clone size: -
V gene: TRBV21-1
J gene: TRBJ2-3
CDR3 protein: CASSKAKGDTQYF
CDR3 DNA: TGTGCCAGCAGCAAAGCGAAGGGAGATACGCAGTATTTT

D gene: -
clone size: -
V gene: TRBV6-2/TRBV6-3
J gene: TRBJ2-7
CDR3 protein: CASSAWDEQYF
CDR3 DNA: TGTGCCAGCAGCGCTTGGGACGAGCAGTACTTC

D gene: TRBD1
clone size: -
V gene: TRBV24-1
J gene: TRBJ1-2
CDR3 protein: CATGDRAGYGYTF
CDR3 DNA: TGTGCCACCGGGGACAGGGCGGGCTATGGCTACACCTTC

D gene: -
clone size: -
V gene: TRBV27
J gene: TRBJ2-7
CDR3 protein: CASSFQGYSDEQYF
CDR3 DNA: TGTGCCAGCAGTTTCCAGGGGTATAGCGACGAGCAGTACTTC

D gene: -
clone size: -
V gene: TRBV28
J gene: TRBJ2-5
CDR3 protein: CASSALGTYNF
CDR3 DNA: TGTGCCAGCAGTGCCCTTGGGACTTATAACTTC

D gene: -
clone size: -
V gene: TRBV28
J gene: TRBJ2-7
CDR3 protein: CASTPGTEYEQYF
CDR3 DNA: TGTGCCAGCACGCCCGGGACCGAATACGAGCAGTACTTC

D gene: -
clone size: -
V gene: TRBV7-2
J gene: TRBJ2-7
CDR3 protein: CASSGPGLGYEQYF
CDR3 DNA: TGTGCCAGCAGCGGACCGGGACTCGGGTACGAGCAGTACTTC

D gene: TRBD1
clone size: -
V gene: TRBV3-1/TRBV3-2
J gene: TRBJ2-1
CDR3 protein: CASSPWTGGTYNEQFF
CDR3 DNA: TGTGCCAGCAGCCCGTGGACAGGGGGCACCTACAATGAGCAGTTCTTC

D gene: TRBD1
clone size: once
V gene: TRBV28
J gene: TRBJ2-1
CDR3 protein: CASSPEYRGVDEQFF
CDR3 DNA: TGTGCCAGCAGTCCGGAGTACAGGGGGGTCGATGAGCAGTTCTTC

D gene: -
clone size: -
V gene: TRBV29-1
J gene: TRBJ1-2
CDR3 protein: CSVLREGDGYTF
CDR3 DNA: TGCAGCGTCCTTCGGGAGGGGGATGGCTACACCTTC

D gene: TRBD2
clone size: -
V gene: TRBV15
J gene: TRBJ2-3
CDR3 protein: CATSRDPTSGRGDTQYF
CDR3 DNA: TGTGCCACCAGCAGAGACCCAACTAGCGGGAGGGGGGATACGCAGTATTTT

D gene: -
clone size: -
V gene: TRBV9
J gene: TRBJ2-7
CDR3 protein: CASSSVEGEQYF
CDR3 DNA: TGTGCCAGCAGCTCCGTGGAGGGGGAGCAGTACTTC

D gene: -
clone size: -
V gene: TRBV19
J gene: TRBJ1-2
CDR3 protein: CASSITGNYGYTF
CDR3 DNA: TGTGCCAGTAGTATAACAGGGAACTATGGCTACACCTTC

D gene: TRBD2
clone size: once
V gene: TRBV20-1
J gene: TRBJ2-3
CDR3 protein: CSASASGRSDTQYF
CDR3 DNA: TGCAGTGCTAGTGCTAGCGGGAGAAGTGATACGCAGTATTTT

D gene: -
clone size: -
V gene: TRBV2
J gene: TRBJ2-3
CDR3 protein: CASSPHGESTDTQYF
CDR3 DNA: TGTGCCAGCAGCCCCCACGGGGAAAGCACAGATACGCAGTATTTT

D gene: TRBD1
clone size: -
V gene: TRBV11-2
J gene: TRBJ1-4
CDR3 protein: CASSPGTGNEKLFF
CDR3 DNA: TGTGCCAGCAGCCCTGGGACAGGGAACGAAAAACTGTTTTTT

D gene: -
clone size: once
V gene: TRBV7-9
J gene: TRBJ1-1
CDR3 protein: CASSTQGTEAFF
CDR3 DNA: TGTGCCAGCAGCACACAAGGTACTGAAGCTTTCTTT

D gene: -
clone size: -
V gene: TRBV12-3/TRBV12-4
J gene: TRBJ2-7
CDR3 protein: CASSFSYEQYF
CDR3 DNA: TGTGCCAGCAGTTTCTCTTACGAGCAGTACTTC

D gene: TRBD2
clone size: -
V gene: TRBV28
J gene: TRBJ2-5
CDR3 protein: CASSSKLAERGTQYF
CDR3 DNA: TGTGCCAGCAGTTCGAAACTAGCGGAGAGGGGGACCCAGTACTTC

D gene: TRBD1
clone size: -
V gene: TRBV4-1
J gene: TRBJ2-2
CDR3 protein: CASSQRAGTGGPNTGELFF
CDR3 DNA: TGCGCCAGCAGCCAAAGGGCCGGGACAGGGGGCCCGAACACCGGGGAGCTGTTTTTT

D gene: TRBD1
clone size: -
V gene: TRBV28
J gene: TRBJ1-1
CDR3 protein: CASSRMGQGVREAFF
CDR3 DNA: TGTGCCAGCAGTAGAATGGGACAGGGGGTGAGAGAAGCTTTCTTT

D gene: TRBD1
clone size: -
V gene: TRBV5-4
J gene: TRBJ1-2
CDR3 protein: CASSPGTGGGYGYTF
CDR3 DNA: TGTGCCAGCAGCCCAGGGACAGGGGGCGGGTATGGCTACACCTTC

D gene: -
clone size: -
V gene: TRBV28
J gene: TRBJ2-6
CDR3 protein: CASGSPRPDLGANVLTF
CDR3 DNA: TGTGCCAGCGGCTCACCCCGGCCGGACTTAGGGGCCAACGTCCTGACTTTC